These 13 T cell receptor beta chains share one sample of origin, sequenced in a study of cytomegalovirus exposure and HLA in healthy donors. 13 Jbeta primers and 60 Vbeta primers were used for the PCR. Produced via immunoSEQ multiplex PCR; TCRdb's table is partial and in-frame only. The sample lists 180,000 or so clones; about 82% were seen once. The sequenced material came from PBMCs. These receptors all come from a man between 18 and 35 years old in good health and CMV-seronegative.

The CDR3 nucleotides are TGCGCCAGCAGCCCCGGGGGGTCAGGGGAGCTGTTTTTT. Translated, it gives CASSPGGSGELFF. The rearrangement uses TRBV5-1 and TRBJ2-2; TRBD2 agrees at 7 bases. Germline assignment: CDR1 SGHRS and CDR2 YFSETQ. V trimming: 4 bases; J trimming: 8 bases; junction bases outside the gene matches: 5. This CDR3 spans 13 amino acids.

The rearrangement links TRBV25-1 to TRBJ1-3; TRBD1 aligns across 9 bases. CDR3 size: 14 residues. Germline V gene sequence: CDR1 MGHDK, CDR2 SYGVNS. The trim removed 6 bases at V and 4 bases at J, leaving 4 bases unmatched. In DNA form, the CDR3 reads TGTGCCAGCAGGGACAGGGGAAGCGGAAACACCATATATTTT. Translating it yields CASRDRGSGNTIYF.

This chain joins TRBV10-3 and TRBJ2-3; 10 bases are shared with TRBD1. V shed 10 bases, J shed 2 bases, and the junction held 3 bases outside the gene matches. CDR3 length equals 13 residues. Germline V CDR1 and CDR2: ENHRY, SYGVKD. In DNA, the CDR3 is TGTGCCACGACAGGGGGCATCACAGATACGCAGTATTTT. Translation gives CATTGGITDTQYF.

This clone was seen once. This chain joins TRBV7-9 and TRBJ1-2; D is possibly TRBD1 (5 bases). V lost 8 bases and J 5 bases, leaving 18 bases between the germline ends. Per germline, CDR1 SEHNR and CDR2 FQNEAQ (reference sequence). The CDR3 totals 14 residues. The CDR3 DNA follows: TGTGCCAGCGCTCCGGCGGGGGTGGGGTATGGCTACACCTTC. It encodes CASAPAGVGYGYTF.

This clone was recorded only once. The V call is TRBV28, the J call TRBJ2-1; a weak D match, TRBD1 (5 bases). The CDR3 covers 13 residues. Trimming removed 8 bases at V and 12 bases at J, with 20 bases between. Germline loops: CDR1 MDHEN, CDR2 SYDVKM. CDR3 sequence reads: CASETAPRFGQFF. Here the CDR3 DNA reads TGTGCCAGCGAGACAGCTCCGAGGTTCGGGCAGTTCTTC.

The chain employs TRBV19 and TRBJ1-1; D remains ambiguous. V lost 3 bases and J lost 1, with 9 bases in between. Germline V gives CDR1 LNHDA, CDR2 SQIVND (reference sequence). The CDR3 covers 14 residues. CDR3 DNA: TGTGCCAGTAGTATGAGGAAGTCGAACACTGAAGCTTTCTTT. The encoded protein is CASSMRKSNTEAFF.

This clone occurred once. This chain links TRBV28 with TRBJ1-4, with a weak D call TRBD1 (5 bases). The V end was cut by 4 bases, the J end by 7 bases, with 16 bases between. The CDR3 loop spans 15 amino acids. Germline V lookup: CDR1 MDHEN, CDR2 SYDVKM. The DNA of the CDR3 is TGTGCCAGCAGTTCTCGGGGGAGCTGGGCTGAAAAACTGTTTTTT. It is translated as CASSSRGSWAEKLFF.

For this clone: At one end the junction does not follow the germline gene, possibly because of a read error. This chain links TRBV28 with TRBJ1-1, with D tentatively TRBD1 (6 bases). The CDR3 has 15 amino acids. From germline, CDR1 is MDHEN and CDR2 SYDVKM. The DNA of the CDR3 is TGTGCCAGCAGCGTCAGGGGTTACCCGAACGCTGAAGCTTTCTTT. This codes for CASSVRGYPNAEAFF.

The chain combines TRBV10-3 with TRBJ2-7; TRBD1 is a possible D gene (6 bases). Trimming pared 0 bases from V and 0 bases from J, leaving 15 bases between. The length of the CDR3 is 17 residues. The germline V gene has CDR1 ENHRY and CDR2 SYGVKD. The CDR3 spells CAISESGRGALSYEQYF. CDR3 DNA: TGTGCCATCAGTGAGTCGGGCAGGGGCGCTCTCTCCTACGAGCAGTACTTC.

CDR3: CATYTLNTGELFF. The CDR3 bases are TGTGCCACCTATACTCTTAACACCGGGGAGCTGTTTTTT. The rearrangement joins TRBV6-6 to TRBJ2-2; D call uncertain. CDR3 length: 13 amino acids. The V gene's germline CDR1 is MNHNY and CDR2 SVGAGI (reference sequence). The germline V and J ends were trimmed by 10 bases and 2 bases, with 11 bases remaining between them.

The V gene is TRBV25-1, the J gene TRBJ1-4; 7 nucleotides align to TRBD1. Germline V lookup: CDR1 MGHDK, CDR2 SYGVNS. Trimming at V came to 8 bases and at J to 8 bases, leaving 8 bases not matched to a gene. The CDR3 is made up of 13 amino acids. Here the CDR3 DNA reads TGTGCCAGCTCAGGGGGATTGGGGGAAAAACTGTTTTTT. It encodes CASSGGLGEKLFF.

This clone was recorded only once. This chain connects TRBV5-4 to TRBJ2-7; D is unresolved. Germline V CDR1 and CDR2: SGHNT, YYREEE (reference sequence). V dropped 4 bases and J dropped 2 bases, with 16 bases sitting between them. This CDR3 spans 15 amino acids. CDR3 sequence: CASSPDPRSAYEQYF. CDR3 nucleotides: TGTGCCAGCAGCCCCGACCCCAGGTCGGCCTACGAGCAGTACTTC. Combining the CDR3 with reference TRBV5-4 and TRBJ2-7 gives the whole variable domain ETGVTQSPTHLIKTRGQQVTLRCSSQSGHNTVSWYQQALGQGPQFIFQYYREEENGRGNFPPRFSGLQFPNYSSELNVNALELDDSALYLCASSPDPRSAYEQYFGPGTRLTVT.

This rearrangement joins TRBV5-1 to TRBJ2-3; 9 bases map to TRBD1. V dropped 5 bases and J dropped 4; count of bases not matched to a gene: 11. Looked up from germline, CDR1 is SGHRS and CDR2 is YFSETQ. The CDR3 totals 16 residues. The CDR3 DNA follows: TGCGCCAGCAGTTACACAGGGGGCCTAACTGCAGATACGCAGTATTTT. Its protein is CASSYTGGLTADTQYF.